The 29 T cell receptor beta chains below all came from one sample that was sequenced in a study of prognosis after radiotherapy for stage I lung cancer. From genomic DNA, TCR beta CDR3 was amplified by two-round multiplex PCR. Gene-specific TRBV and TRBJ primers were used in PCR round one. From the multiplex PCR reads, TCRdb called clonotypes with MiXCR, one entry per CDR3 protein. Counted here are some 24,000 distinct CDR3 sequences, roughly 34% occurring once; the ten biggest clones make up roughly 60%. Material: PBMCs, obtained before or after stereotactic body radiation therapy (not recorded which). Receptors originate from a donor aged 50 or older with non-small cell lung cancer.

This clonotype was found many times. The chain is built from TRBV24-1 and TRBJ1-2; a weak D match, TRBD1 (5 bases). Trimming shortened V by 2 bases and J by 4 bases, and 16 bases separated the two germline ends. CDR3 length equals 16 residues. Germline values: CDR1 KGHDR, CDR2 SFDVKD. CDR3 coding DNA: TGTGCCACCAGTGATTCGACAAGTTTGGGGCGCTATGGCTACACCTTC. Amino acid sequence: CATSDSTSLGRYGYTF.

This clonotype occurred many times. The chain couples TRBV6-1 to TRBJ2-1, with TRBD1 matching over 8 bases. The CDR3 spans 16 residues. V shed 5 bases, J shed 1 base, and the junction held 7 bases outside the gene matches. CDR1 is MNHNS and CDR2 is SASEGT in the germline V gene. CDR3 nucleotides: TGTGCCAGCAGTAGGACAGGGTGGGGGTCCTACAATGAGCAGTTCTTC. Its protein product is CASSRTGWGSYNEQFF.

This sequence joins TRBV6-2 or TRBV6-3 and TRBJ2-7, with TRBD1 matching 10 bases. Germline V gene data show CDR1 as MNHEY and CDR2 as SVGEGT. The CDR3 loop spans 14 amino acids. V was clipped by 5 bases and J by 3 bases; unmatched bases: 4. The CDR3 is CASSDWDRGYEQYF. The CDR3 nucleotides read TGTGCCAGCAGTGACTGGGACAGGGGCTACGAGCAGTACTTC.

This clonotype has at least ten counts. A much larger clone lies one base from this, so it may be a read error. The chain carries TRBV6-2 or TRBV6-3 and TRBJ2-5; D might be TRBD2 (6 bases). The CDR3 contains 14 residues. Germline V gene sequence: CDR1 MNHEY, CDR2 SVGEGT. CDR3 amino acids: CAGRPGLRQETQYF. The CDR3 nucleotides read TGTGCCGGCAGACCGGGACTGAGACAAGAGACCCAGTACTTC.

This clonotype was counted at least ten times. J is TRBJ1-5 and V is TRBV6-1; 7 bases are a match to TRBD1. V was pared by 3 bases and J by 3 bases, with 2 bases of the junction left unmatched. CDR3 length: 14 amino acids. Germline V gives CDR1 MNHNS, CDR2 SASEGT. In DNA form, the CDR3 reads TGTGCCAGCAGTGAGACAGGGAACAATCAGCCCCAGCATTTT. This gives the protein CASSETGNNQPQHF.

This clonotype was observed at least ten times. This CDR3 is CASSLRATTRETQYF. CDR3 coding DNA: TGTGCCAGCAGCTTACGGGCGACTACTCGAGAGACCCAGTACTTC. The chain links TRBV7-9 to TRBJ2-5; a possible D gene is TRBD2 (5 bases). V gave up 2 bases and J gave up 4 bases, with 14 bases separating them. This CDR3 comprises 15 residues. CDR1 is SEHNR, CDR2 FQNEAQ, per germline (reference sequence).

This clonotype has a handful of counts. V is TRBV18 and J is TRBJ1-1, with D possibly matching TRBD1 (6 bases). Trimming cost V 1 base and J 1 base, with 7 bases left between them. The CDR3 runs 14 residues. In germline, CDR1 is KGHSH, CDR2 LQKENI. The DNA of the CDR3 is TGTGCCAGCTCACCACAAGGGGGGAACACTGAAGCTTTCTTT. It is translated as CASSPQGGNTEAFF.

This clonotype was counted many times. This CDR3 reads CASSHPQGIGQPQHF. The DNA of the CDR3 is TGTGCCAGCAGCCACCCCCAGGGAATAGGGCAGCCCCAGCATTTT. The V and J genes are TRBV6-1 and TRBJ1-5; the D gene is possibly TRBD1 (5 bases). From germline, CDR1 is MNHNS and CDR2 SASEGT. The ends were cut back, 6 bases at V and 7 bases at J, with 19 bases in the middle. The CDR3 loop spans 15 amino acids.

CDR3 sequence reads: CATSQGAFDEQYF. As DNA, the CDR3 is TGTGCCACATCTCAGGGGGCCTTTGACGAGCAGTACTTC. The V and J genes are TRBV24-1 and TRBJ2-7; 8 nucleotides line up with TRBD1. V lost 10 bases, J lost 5 bases, and 9 bases stayed unmatched. This CDR3 spans 13 amino acids. Germline CDR1 KGHDR, CDR2 SFDVKD.

This clonotype was detected many times. The chain uses TRBV7-9 and TRBJ1-2, with D perhaps TRBD1 (5 bases). CDR3 length: 15 amino acids. V was pared by 1 base and J by 7 bases, with 16 bases between. Germline assignment: CDR1 SEHNR and CDR2 FQNEAQ (reference sequence). This chain's CDR3 is CASSLEAGDLFGYTF. The CDR3 DNA reads TGTGCCAGCAGCTTAGAAGCCGGGGACCTATTTGGCTACACCTTC.

This clonotype was seen many times. The genes are TRBV9 and TRBJ1-3; D possibly corresponds to TRBD1 (5 bases). The germline V gene encodes CDR1 SGDLS and CDR2 YYNGEE. This CDR3 spans 13 amino acids. Trimming took off 0 bases at V and 4 bases at J, with 5 bases between the two ends. The DNA of the CDR3 is TGTGCCAGCAGCGTAGGGACAGGAAACACCATATATTTT. This translates into CASSVGTGNTIYF.

The rearrangement uses TRBV12-3 or TRBV12-4 and TRBJ1-5; the match to TRBD1 covers 8 bases. This CDR3 is built from 15 residues. V dropped 4 bases and J dropped 6; count of bases not matched to a gene: 8. The CDR3 sequence: CASSWAGGFGQPQHF. The DNA of the CDR3 is TGTGCCAGCAGTTGGGCAGGGGGCTTCGGTCAGCCCCAGCATTTT.

This clonotype has a count of ten or more. The chain is built from TRBV5-1 and TRBJ1-4; no firm D call. CDR1 and CDR2 (germline): SGHRS, YFSETQ. The CDR3 runs to 16 residues. V lost 0 bases and J lost 5, with 14 bases in between. The CDR3 sequence is CASSLVGKQKNEKLFF. DNA for the CDR3: TGCGCCAGCAGCTTGGTAGGTAAACAGAAGAATGAAAAACTGTTTTTT.

The chain links TRBV20-1 to TRBJ1-1; TRBD1 aligns across 8 bases. The V gene end was trimmed by 6 bases and the J gene end by 4 bases; junction bases not matched to a gene: 10. The CDR3 sequence is 14 residues long. Germline V gives CDR1 DFQATT, CDR2 SNEGSKA (reference sequence). CDR3 sequence: CSARTGRAFTEAFF. Written as DNA, the CDR3 is TGCAGTGCCAGGACAGGGCGCGCATTCACTGAAGCTTTCTTT.

Remarks on this clonotype: An end of the junction differs from the germline gene, which may be a read error. The rearrangement joins TRBV6-2 or TRBV6-3 to TRBJ1-1; D gene uncertain. This CDR3 comprises 12 residues. In germline, CDR1 is MNHEY, CDR2 SVGEGT. The CDR3 region is CACSEWSTEAFF. The CDR3 nucleotides are TGTGCCTGCAGTGAATGGTCCACTGAAGCTTTCTTT.

This clonotype has only one observation. This may be a read error, as it is one base from a much larger clone. The chain recombines TRBV3-1 with TRBJ2-2; D is possibly TRBD2 (6 bases). With 1 base removed from V and 5 bases from J, the gap between germline ends came to 11 bases. Per the germline V gene, CDR1 is LGHDT and CDR2 is YNNKEL (reference sequence). CDR3 length equals 15 residues. CDR3 sequence reads: CASSQGSGYTGELFF. The CDR3 nucleotides are TGTGCCAGCAGCCAAGGAAGCGGGTATACCGGGGAGCTGTTTTTT.

In its sample, this clonotype was seen many times. CDR3 sequence: CASRSTNYNSPLHF. The CDR3 coding sequence is TGTGCCAGCAGGAGTACAAACTATAATTCACCCCTCCACTTT. V and J are TRBV6-1 and TRBJ1-6; D gene uncertain. The CDR3 totals 14 residues. CDR1 and CDR2 (germline): MNHNS, SASEGT. V was pared by 6 bases and J by 3 bases, with 9 bases between.

There are many counts of this clonotype. The gene calls are TRBV24-1 and TRBJ2-1; D is perhaps TRBD2 (6 bases). The germline V gene has CDR1 KGHDR and CDR2 SFDVKD. V was clipped by 0 bases and J by 6 bases, with 14 bases between them. The CDR3 is 16 amino acids. The CDR3 protein is CATSDLVASARNEQFF. DNA for the CDR3: TGTGCCACCAGTGATTTGGTGGCTAGCGCCCGCAATGAGCAGTTCTTC.

The chain employs TRBV6-2 or TRBV6-3 and TRBJ2-5; 9 bases are a match to TRBD2. The V gene's germline CDR1 is MNHEY and CDR2 SVGEGT. Trimming cost V 2 bases and J 5 bases; bases outside gene matches: 6. The CDR3 contains 15 residues. The CDR3 coding sequence is TGTGCCAGCAGTTACGGCGGGGGGGCCGGGGAGACCCAGTACTTC. Its translation: CASSYGGGAGETQYF.

With regard to this clonotype: One base separates it from a far larger clone, so it is likely a read error. The chain uses TRBV6-5 and TRBJ2-1; 10 nucleotides agree with TRBD2. Trimming took 6 bases from V and 8 from J; bases not matched to a gene: 13. The germline gives CDR1 MNHEY, CDR2 SVGAGI. CDR3 size: 16 residues. The CDR3 sequence is CASRRPLAGVLDEQFF. Written as DNA, the CDR3 is TGTGCCAGCAGACGACCTCTAGCGGGAGTGCTAGATGAGCAGTTCTTC.

This clonotype occurred many times. The chain couples TRBV5-1 to TRBJ1-5; no firm D call. CDR1 SGHRS and CDR2 YFSETQ come from the germline V gene. Trimming shortened V by 0 bases and J by 6 bases, and 4 bases separated the two germline ends. This CDR3 has 12 amino acids. CDR3 nucleotides: TGCGCCAGCAGCTTGGAAGGTCAGCCCCAGCATTTT. This encodes CASSLEGQPQHF.

The chain couples TRBV12-3 or TRBV12-4 to TRBJ1-3; TRBD1 might be the D (5 bases). This CDR3 has 17 residues. Trimming took 1 base from V and 0 from J, leaving 13 bases between them. DNA of the CDR3: TGTGCCAGCAGTTTAGATCCGGGACGGGTCTCTGGAAACACCATATATTTT. Protein sequence: CASSLDPGRVSGNTIYF.

The CDR3 DNA reads TGTGCCAGCAGTAAAGGGACTAGCGGGCATTCAAATGAGCAGTTCTTC. Encoded protein: CASSKGTSGHSNEQFF. The rearrangement joins TRBV6-1 to TRBJ2-1; 12 bases match TRBD2. Germline CDR1 is MNHNS and CDR2 is SASEGT. The CDR3 loop spans 16 amino acids. Trimming took 5 bases from V and 7 from J; bases not matched to a gene: 9.

The gene calls are TRBV20-1 and TRBJ2-1; the match to TRBD1 covers 9 bases. J gave up 8 bases and V 5 bases, and 10 bases lay outside the gene matches. Germline V CDR1 and CDR2: DFQATT, SNEGSKA (reference sequence). The CDR3 is 14 amino acids. In DNA, the CDR3 is TGCAGTGCTGGACAGGGGTCCGGAGGTGATGAGCAGTTCTTC. It codes for CSAGQGSGGDEQFF.

This clonotype was counted many times. This rearrangement joins TRBV6-1 to TRBJ2-7; 8 bases fit TRBD1. The CDR3 has 15 amino acids. J lost 0 bases, V lost 5 bases, and 6 bases had no gene match. Germline CDR1 MNHNS, CDR2 SASEGT. Written as DNA, the CDR3 is TGTGCCAGCAGTACAACAGGGGGTGGCTCCTACGAGCAGTACTTC. It codes for CASSTTGGGSYEQYF.

V and J are TRBV5-1 and TRBJ2-7, with unresolved D. Germline-derived CDR1 and CDR2 are SGHRS and YFSETQ. V lost 0 bases and J lost 6, with 22 bases in between. The CDR3 has 17 amino acids. The CDR3 coding sequence is TGCGCCAGCAGCTTGGGCCTTTACTTGGGAAAGGAAGGCGAGCAGTACTTC. Its translation: CASSLGLYLGKEGEQYF.

Only a few counts were recorded for this clonotype. The chain employs TRBV12-3 or TRBV12-4 and TRBJ1-2, with TRBD1 matching 7 bases. This CDR3 is 14 amino acids long. The trim removed 6 bases at V and 4 bases at J, leaving 8 bases unmatched. The CDR3 protein is CASRASGGLYGYTF. The CDR3, as DNA: TGTGCCAGCAGGGCTTCAGGGGGTCTCTATGGCTACACCTTC.

Details on this clonotype: This may arise from a read error, as a much more abundant clone is one base away. The chain recombines TRBV20-1 with TRBJ2-3, with TRBD2 matching 7 bases. CDR3 size: 16 residues. The junction had 10 bases not matched to a gene; V was cut back by 0 bases and J by 4 bases. Germline V gene lookup returns CDR1 DFQATT and CDR2 SNEGSKA (reference sequence). In nucleotides, the CDR3 is TGCAGTGCTAGAGAGGCCAGCGGGATGGTGGCAGATACGCAGTATTTT. Protein sequence: CSAREASGMVADTQYF.

The chain uses TRBV12-3 or TRBV12-4 and TRBJ2-3, with 11 bases lining up with TRBD2. Trimming took 6 bases from V and 6 from J; bases not matched to a gene: 8. The CDR3 has 15 amino acids. The CDR3 DNA reads TGTGCCAGCAGGGGTAGCGGGAGGGGGGTGGATACGCAGTATTTT. It specifies CASRGSGRGVDTQYF.